Following are 21 T cell receptor beta chains from one sample sequenced in a study of identical twins. TCRdb called the 5' RACE reads again in MiXCR, with one record for every CDR3 protein. The sample holds some 630,000 distinct CDR3 sequences, less than 9% seen once. The same sample was also studied in work on yellow fever vaccine responses in identical twins.

Sequenced: PBMCs. The receptors were gathered from a young woman in good health.

This clonotype was recorded at least ten times. The chain employs TRBV13 and TRBJ2-7, with 10 bases identical to TRBD2. Germline CDR1 and CDR2: PRHDT and FYEKMQ (reference sequence). V lost 7 bases and J lost 4; bases outside the gene matches: 7. The CDR3 runs 14 residues. CDR3 residues: CASTTRTSGYEQYF. CDR3 DNA: TGTGCCAGCACCACTCGGACTAGCGGATACGAGCAGTACTTC.

This clonotype has ten or more counts. V usage is TRBV7-9 and J usage is TRBJ2-1; D is uncertain. V was cut by 0 bases and J by 6 bases, with 9 bases left in between. Germline-derived CDR1 and CDR2 are SEHNR and FQNEAQ (reference sequence). This CDR3 region has 14 residues. CDR3 sequence: CASSLAQSSNEQFF. CDR3 nucleotides: TGTGCCAGCAGCTTAGCGCAGTCTTCCAATGAGCAGTTCTTC.

This clonotype was seen more than once but under ten times. The chain combines TRBV12-3 or TRBV12-4 with TRBJ1-1, with TRBD1 as a possible D gene (6 bases). CDR3 size: 11 residues. Deletions cut 8 bases from V and 11 bases from J, with 15 bases between. The CDR3 sequence: CASLKGGAAFF. The CDR3 region has the DNA TGTGCCAGCCTGAAAGGGGGGGCGGCTTTCTTT.

This clonotype was counted between two and nine times. The chain employs TRBV7-3 and TRBJ2-3, with 7 bases aligning to TRBD2. V lost 4 bases, J lost 0 bases, and 4 bases stayed unmatched. The CDR3 covers 15 residues. Germline loops: CDR1 SGHTA, CDR2 FQGTGA. The CDR3, as DNA: TGTGCCAGCAGCTCCTTTAGCGGGAGCACAGATACGCAGTATTTT. It codes for CASSSFSGSTDTQYF.

This clonotype was seen ten or more times. The genes are TRBV6-5 and TRBJ1-1; D is unclear. Trimming removed 3 bases from V and 2 bases from J, with 16 bases in between. The CDR3 extends over 16 amino acids. Per the germline V gene, CDR1 is MNHEY and CDR2 is SVGAGI. CDR3: CASSYEGIGANTEAFF. The CDR3 DNA reads TGTGCCAGCAGTTATGAGGGAATCGGAGCTAACACTGAAGCTTTCTTT.

This clonotype was observed a few times. V is TRBV20-1 and J is TRBJ1-5, with 10 positions matching TRBD1. This CDR3 has 18 residues. Germline loops: CDR1 DFQATT, CDR2 SNEGSKA (reference sequence). The V segment lost 0 bases and the J segment 3 bases; nucleotides outside the gene matches: 11. In nucleotides, the CDR3 is TGCAGTGCTAGAGAATTCAACTCCGGGACAGGGGCCAATCAGCCCCAGCATTTT. It translates to CSAREFNSGTGANQPQHF.

This clonotype was detected only a few times. The CDR3 region has the DNA TGTGCCAGCAGCTTAGGGCTAGCCGTAAGGGGCGAAGAGACCCAGTACTTC. As protein: CASSLGLAVRGEETQYF. The chain is built from TRBV7-2 and TRBJ2-5; the D call may be TRBD1 or TRBD2 (5 bases each). V shed 1 base and J shed 3 bases, with 18 bases lying between them. Per the germline V gene, CDR1 is SGHTA and CDR2 is FQGNSA. This CDR3 contains 17 residues.

The rearrangement uses TRBV5-6 and TRBJ2-4; no clear D gene. V was cut by 0 bases and J by 0 bases, with 16 bases left in between. Germline CDR1 is SGHDT and CDR2 is YYEEEE. This CDR3 contains 18 residues. The CDR3 DNA is TGTGCCAGCAGCTTGGTTGGTACAGCAACACAAGCCAAAAACATTCAGTACTTC. Amino acids: CASSLVGTATQAKNIQYF.

The chain links TRBV2 to TRBJ2-1, with TRBD2 matching 11 bases. V shed 7 bases and J 10 bases; nucleotides not matched to a gene: 9. Germline V CDR1 and CDR2: SNHLY, FYNNEI. The CDR3 loop spans 14 amino acids. The chain's CDR3 is CASKGSGGAGEQFF. In nucleotides, the CDR3 is TGTGCCAGCAAGGGTAGCGGGGGGGCCGGGGAGCAGTTCTTC.

This clonotype turned up a few times. The chain links TRBV12-3 or TRBV12-4 to TRBJ2-6; 9 bases match TRBD1. This CDR3 has 17 residues. V was clipped by 5 bases and J by 4 bases; unmatched bases: 9. CDR3 sequence (DNA): TGTGCCAGCAGTCCACAACAGGGGGCAGCAGGGGCCAACGTCCTGACTTTC. Residues: CASSPQQGAAGANVLTF.

This clonotype was detected a few times. The chain carries TRBV14 and TRBJ1-3; no definite D call. This CDR3 spans 18 amino acids. Germline V CDR1 and CDR2: SGHDN, FVKESK. Trimming took 1 base from V and 0 from J, leaving 16 bases between them. The CDR3 bases are TGTGCCAGCAGCCAAGTCTTACACCCCCTTAGCTCTGGAAACACCATATATTTT. This codes for CASSQVLHPLSSGNTIYF.

In DNA, the CDR3 is TGTGCCACCGACGGCCCAAGAGACAATGAGCAGTTCTTC. Translated, it gives CATDGPRDNEQFF. The rearrangement links TRBV28 to TRBJ2-1; D gene ambiguous. V shed 10 bases and J shed 5 bases, with 15 bases lying between them. Looked up from germline, CDR1 is MDHEN and CDR2 is SYDVKM. This CDR3 region has 13 residues.

The sample holds a few counts of this clonotype. This chain joins TRBV3-1 and TRBJ1-1; D is unclear. Between the trimmed V and J ends, which lost 3 bases and 4 bases, there was a span of 15 bases. Germline CDR1 is LGHDT and CDR2 is YNNKEL (reference sequence). The CDR3 spans 15 residues. The CDR3 sequence is CASSHLISVGTEAFF. CDR3 bases: TGTGCCAGCAGCCACTTGATCAGCGTGGGCACTGAAGCTTTCTTT. Complete variable domain (other parts from reference TRBV3-1 and TRBJ1-1): DTAVSQTPKYLVTQMGNDKSIKCEQNLGHDTMYWYKQDSKKFLKIMFSYNNKELIINETVPNRFSPKSPDKAHLNLHINSLELGDSAVYFCASSHLISVGTEAFFGQGTRLTVV.

The sample holds a few counts of this clonotype. The rearrangement links TRBV20-1 to TRBJ2-3, with 7 bases lining up with TRBD2. The CDR3 contains 17 residues. J gave up 5 bases and V 1 base, and 15 bases lay outside the gene matches. Germline V gives CDR1 DFQATT, CDR2 SNEGSKA (reference sequence). The CDR3 loop is CSARVRPLAGVIDTQYF. DNA for the CDR3: TGCAGTGCTAGAGTACGGCCCCTGGCGGGAGTTATAGATACGCAGTATTTT.

This clonotype was seen repeatedly, ten times or more. The V call is TRBV7-2, the J call TRBJ2-1, with TRBD2 identical over 11 bases. J was trimmed by 0 bases and V by 0 bases; bases with no gene match: 7. Germline V gene data show CDR1 as SGHTA and CDR2 as FQGNSA. CDR3 length: 19 residues. CDR3 in amino acids: CASSLAPGTSGSSYNEQFF. CDR3 nucleotide sequence: TGTGCCAGCAGCTTAGCTCCGGGGACTAGCGGTAGCTCCTACAATGAGCAGTTCTTC.

This clonotype showed up just a few times. The rearrangement joins TRBV24-1 to TRBJ2-3; 11 bases match TRBD2. Germline V CDR1 and CDR2: KGHDR, SFDVKD. The CDR3 length is 15 residues. After removal of 5 bases from V and 3 bases from J, the junction contained 3 bases not matched to a gene. The CDR3 nucleotides are TGTGCCACCAGTGTCGGGACTAGCGGAACAGATACGCAGTATTTT. Protein: CATSVGTSGTDTQYF.

The rearrangement uses TRBV20-1 and TRBJ2-7, with D hard to call. The V end was cut by 0 bases, the J end by 2 bases, with 5 bases between. The CDR3 length is 12 residues. In germline, CDR1 is DFQATT, CDR2 SNEGSKA (reference sequence). As DNA, the CDR3 is TGCAGTGCTAGAGAGAAGACCTACGAGCAGTACGTC. Its translation is CSAREKTYEQYV.

This clonotype was seen a handful of times. The chain carries TRBV18 and TRBJ2-2; no firm D call. The V end was cut by 0 bases, the J end by 1 base, with 9 bases between. The CDR3 contains 16 residues. Looked up from germline, CDR1 is KGHSH and CDR2 is LQKENI. This CDR3 reads CASSPPSRLNTGELFF. CDR3 nucleotides: TGTGCCAGCTCACCACCGTCTAGATTGAACACCGGGGAGCTGTTTTTT.

This clonotype has ten or more counts. The V gene is TRBV2, the J gene TRBJ2-1; 12 bases are a match to TRBD2. The CDR3 has 16 residues. V lost 3 bases to trimming and J lost 5 bases; unmatched junction nucleotides: 5. Germline CDR1 is SNHLY and CDR2 is FYNNEI. CDR3 region: CASSETSGRGNNEQFF. For the CDR3, the DNA is TGTGCCAGCAGTGAGACTAGCGGGAGAGGGAACAATGAGCAGTTCTTC.

The chain links TRBV24-1 to TRBJ2-3; D unclear. From germline, CDR1 is KGHDR and CDR2 SFDVKD. Trimming took off 9 bases at V and 2 bases at J, with 11 bases between the two ends. This CDR3 is built from 13 residues. The CDR3 coding sequence is TGTGCCACCGGCCCGGCAGTCACAGATACGCAGTATTTT. This translates into CATGPAVTDTQYF.

This sequence joins TRBV5-1 and TRBJ2-7, with no clear D. V lost 5 bases and J 0 bases, leaving 18 bases between the germline ends. CDR1 is SGHRS and CDR2 is YFSETQ in the germline V gene. The CDR3 spans 16 residues. CDR3: CASSSSLAESSYEQYF. For the CDR3, the DNA is TGCGCCAGCAGTAGCTCGTTAGCAGAAAGCTCCTACGAGCAGTACTTC.